This TCR beta chain was observed in a study of blood T cell repertoires in COVID-19. The table came from immunoSEQ multiplex PCR; TCRdb's copy has only in-frame clones and leaves some out. The table lists around 30,000 clones, approximately 90% of them singletons. This clone has a single count. The length of the CDR3 is 15 residues. V lost 3 bases and J 7 bases, leaving 14 bases between the germline ends. CDR1 is SGHDT, CDR2 YYEEEE, per germline. Sequences were obtained from peripheral blood. The chain is built from TRBV5-6 and TRBJ1-6, with no clear D. The clonotype originates from a human donor in a cohort sampled during active COVID-19. The CDR3 nucleotides read TGTGCCAGCAGCTCGCTAGGAGAGGTGAATTCACCCCTCCACTTT. Amino acids: CASSSLGEVNSPLHF.